This entry describes one TCR beta chain. Its cognate antigen is unknown. The CDR3 length is 11 residues. Germline values: CDR1 MDHEN, CDR2 SYDVKM. Trimming stripped 5 bases from V and 2 bases from J, with 4 bases between. Assay used: immunoSEQ multiplex PCR; TCRdb lists only in-frame clones, some missing. The sample shows 25,000 to 35,000 clones, approximately 80% of them seen only once. Stated time point: cycle 4 day 1 (C4D1), after more than five weeks of nivolumab. Every patient was affected by relapse after autologous stem cell transplantation, while exposure to brentuximab vedotin was not uniform. Each best response was a complete response, a partial response or progressive disease. The data were obtained in a study of PD-1 blockade in classical Hodgkin lymphoma. Study-wide points: Newly diagnosed patients reportedly trailed healthy donors in baseline TCR diversity.

This material consisted of peripheral blood mononuclear cells (PBMCs), taken before the fourth cycle of nivolumab. V and J are TRBV28 and TRBJ2-7, with no clear D. This receptor was obtained from a human donor with classical Hodgkin lymphoma. The CDR3 loop is CASSQAYEQYF. The DNA for the CDR3 is TGTGCCAGCAGTCAGGCCTACGAGCAGTACTTC.